This T cell receptor (beta chain) was captured by sequencing in a study of T cell responses to AZD1222 COVID-19 vaccine. The protocol was immunoSEQ multiplex PCR, while the TCRdb copy is restricted to in-frame clones and leaves out a portion. Of fewer than 150,000 clones in the sample, just over 85% were seen once. Whole-study findings and limits: Just 5 to 7 AZD1222 recipients were seropositive at baseline. Females made up more of the donors, who were largely white British, and clonal diversity may have come out too low.

Of note for this clone: Its specificity is not known.

Germline V gives CDR1 SGDLS, CDR2 YYNGEE. The CDR3 consists of 17 residues. The ends were cut back, 3 bases at V and 2 bases at J, with 20 bases in the middle. The chain couples TRBV9 to TRBJ1-2; tentatively, D is TRBD1 (6 bases). The clonotype comes from an adult in good health. Sequenced here: peripheral blood, sampled on day 0 of AZD1222 vaccination. Written as DNA, the CDR3 is TGTGCCAGCAGCGCCACCCCCTTAGGGGGGCTCAACTATGGCTACACCTTC. It translates to CASSATPLGGLNYGYTF.